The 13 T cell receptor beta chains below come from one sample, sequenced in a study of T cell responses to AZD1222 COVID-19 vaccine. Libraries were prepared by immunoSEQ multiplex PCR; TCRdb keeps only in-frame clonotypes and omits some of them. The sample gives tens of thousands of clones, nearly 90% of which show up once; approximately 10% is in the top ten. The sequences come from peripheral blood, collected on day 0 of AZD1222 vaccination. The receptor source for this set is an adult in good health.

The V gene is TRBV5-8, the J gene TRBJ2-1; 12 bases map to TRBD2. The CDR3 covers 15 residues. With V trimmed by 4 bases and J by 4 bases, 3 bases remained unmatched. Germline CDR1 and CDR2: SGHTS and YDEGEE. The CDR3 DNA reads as TGTGCCAGCAGCCGGGGACTAGCGGGTTACAATGAGCAGTTCTTC. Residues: CASSRGLAGYNEQFF.

In DNA, the CDR3 is TGTGCCAGCAGTTCACCGGGACATGGCCCCTACGAGCAGTACGTC. Protein sequence: CASSSPGHGPYEQYV. The V gene is TRBV28, the J gene TRBJ2-7; D might be TRBD1 (6 bases). Germline V lookup: CDR1 MDHEN, CDR2 SYDVKM. V lost 4 bases and J 2 bases, leaving 15 bases between the germline ends. This CDR3 has 15 amino acids.

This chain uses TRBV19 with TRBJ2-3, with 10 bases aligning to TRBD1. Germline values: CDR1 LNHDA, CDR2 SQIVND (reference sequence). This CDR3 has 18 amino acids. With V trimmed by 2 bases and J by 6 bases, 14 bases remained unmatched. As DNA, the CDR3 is TGTGCCAGTAGTATAAGGGACAGGGGCGCGGGCCCCGGGGATACGCAGTATTTT. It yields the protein CASSIRDRGAGPGDTQYF.

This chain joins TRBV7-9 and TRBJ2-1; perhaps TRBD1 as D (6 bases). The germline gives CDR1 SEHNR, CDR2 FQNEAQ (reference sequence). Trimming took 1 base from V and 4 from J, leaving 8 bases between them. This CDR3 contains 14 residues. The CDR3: CASSLGGGYNEQFF. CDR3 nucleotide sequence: TGTGCCAGCAGCTTAGGAGGGGGTTACAATGAGCAGTTCTTC.

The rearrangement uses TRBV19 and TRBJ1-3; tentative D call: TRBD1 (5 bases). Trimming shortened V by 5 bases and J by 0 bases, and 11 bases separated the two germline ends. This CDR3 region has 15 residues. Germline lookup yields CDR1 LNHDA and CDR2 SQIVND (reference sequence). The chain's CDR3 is CASSPGDSSGNTIYF. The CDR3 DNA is TGTGCCAGTAGTCCCGGTGACAGCTCTGGAAACACCATATATTTT.

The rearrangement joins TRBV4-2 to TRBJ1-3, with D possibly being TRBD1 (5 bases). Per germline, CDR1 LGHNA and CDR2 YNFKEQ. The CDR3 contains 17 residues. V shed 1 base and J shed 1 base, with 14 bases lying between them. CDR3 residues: CASSQVSGAWSGNTIYF. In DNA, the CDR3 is TGTGCCAGCAGCCAAGTAAGTGGGGCTTGGTCTGGAAACACCATATATTTT.

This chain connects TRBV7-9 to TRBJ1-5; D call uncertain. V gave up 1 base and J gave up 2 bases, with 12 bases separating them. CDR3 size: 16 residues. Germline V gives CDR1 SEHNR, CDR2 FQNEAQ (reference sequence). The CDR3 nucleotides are TGTGCCAGCAGCTTAGGTGCATTTGGGGGCAATCAGCCCCAGCATTTT. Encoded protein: CASSLGAFGGNQPQHF.

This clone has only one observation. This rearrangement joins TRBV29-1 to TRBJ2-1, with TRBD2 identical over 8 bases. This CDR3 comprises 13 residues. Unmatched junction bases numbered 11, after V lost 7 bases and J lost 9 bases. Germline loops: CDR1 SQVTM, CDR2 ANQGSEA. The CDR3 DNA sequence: TGCAGCGCCAGGGGACTAGTTAAGGTTGAGCAGTTCTTC. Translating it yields CSARGLVKVEQFF.

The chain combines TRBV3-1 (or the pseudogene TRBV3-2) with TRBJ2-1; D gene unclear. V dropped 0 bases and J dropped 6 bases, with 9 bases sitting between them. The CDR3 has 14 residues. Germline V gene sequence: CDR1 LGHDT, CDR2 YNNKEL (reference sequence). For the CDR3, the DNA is TGTGCCAGCAGCCAAGATTCAAGGTCCAATGAGCAGTTCTTC. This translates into CASSQDSRSNEQFF.

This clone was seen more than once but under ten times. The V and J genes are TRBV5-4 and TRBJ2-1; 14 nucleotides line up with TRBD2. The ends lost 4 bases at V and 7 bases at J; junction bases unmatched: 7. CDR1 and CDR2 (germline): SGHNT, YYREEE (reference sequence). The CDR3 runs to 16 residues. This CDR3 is CASSPGLAGGRNEQFF. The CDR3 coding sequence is TGTGCCAGCAGCCCTGGACTAGCGGGAGGCCGTAATGAGCAGTTCTTC.

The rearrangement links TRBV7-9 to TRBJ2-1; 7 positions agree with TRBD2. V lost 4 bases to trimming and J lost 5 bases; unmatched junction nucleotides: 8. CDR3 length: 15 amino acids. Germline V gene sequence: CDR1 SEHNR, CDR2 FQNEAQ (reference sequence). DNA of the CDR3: TGTGCCAGCAGCTGGCGGCTAGCGGAAAACAATGAGCAGTTCTTC. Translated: CASSWRLAENNEQFF.

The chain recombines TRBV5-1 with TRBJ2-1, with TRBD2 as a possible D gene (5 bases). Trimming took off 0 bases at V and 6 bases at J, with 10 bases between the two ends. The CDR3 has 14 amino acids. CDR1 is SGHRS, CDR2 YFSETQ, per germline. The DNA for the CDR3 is TGCGCCAGCAGCTTGGGCACTAGGAGCAATGAGCAGTTCTTC. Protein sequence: CASSLGTRSNEQFF.

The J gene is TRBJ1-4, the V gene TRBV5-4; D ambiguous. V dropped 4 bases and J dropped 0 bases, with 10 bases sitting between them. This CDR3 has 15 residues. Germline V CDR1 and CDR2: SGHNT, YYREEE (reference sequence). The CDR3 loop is CASSPASATNEKLFF. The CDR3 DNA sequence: TGTGCCAGCAGCCCCGCCTCTGCAACTAATGAAAAACTGTTTTTT.